This section outlines one T cell receptor beta chain sequence together with its context. Its antigen is not known. Both 60 Vbeta primers and 13 Jbeta primers went into the PCR. Clones were read by immunoSEQ multiplex PCR, and TCRdb kept only the in-frame ones, dropping some. The table has approximately 250,000 clones, around 83% seen once. This record comes from a study of cytomegalovirus exposure and HLA in healthy donors. Germline V gene data show CDR1 as SGHAT and CDR2 as FQNNGV. CDR3 size: 13 residues. Deletions cut 6 bases from V and 4 bases from J, with 12 bases between. Study findings and constraints: TRBV6-2, TRBV6-3 and other indistinguishable V segments were excluded. Sequencing depth across donors, presence/absence analyses assumed, was roughly uniform.

The V call is TRBV11-2, the J call TRBJ1-2, with D maybe TRBD1 (6 bases). This sequence was found in a girl aged 2-10 years in good health and CMV-seronegative. The sample taken for sequencing was PBMCs. In DNA form, the CDR3 reads TGTGCCAGCAGTTCCGGGACATCCTATGGCTACACCTTC. This translates into CASSSGTSYGYTF.